Listed below are T cell receptor beta chains from one sample, sequenced in a study of beta chain features in type 1 diabetes. Produced via immunoSEQ multiplex PCR; TCRdb's table is partial and in-frame only. Among around 15,000 clones, around 69% were seen once, and the ten largest hold 0.31%. Sequencing used stem cell memory CD4+ T cells from blood. The source of these receptors is a woman aged 18-35 years with type 1 diabetes. CDR3s include the opening cysteine and the closing phenylalanine or tryptophan. A D gene is named only where the DNA matches it firmly. Size is omitted from some rows. Given values are once, few, many or a class for expanded clones.

clone size	V gene	D gene	J gene	CDR3 protein	CDR3 DNA
-	TRBV2	TRBD2	TRBJ2-7	CASRLAGYEQYF	TGTGCCAGCAGACTAGCGGGATACGAGCAGTACTTC
-	TRBV7-2	-	TRBJ2-5	CASSSKETQYF	TGTGCCAGCAGCTCTAAAGAGACCCAGTACTTC
-	TRBV5-1	-	TRBJ1-1	CASSLTQANTEAFF	TGCGCCAGCAGCTTGACACAGGCGAACACTGAAGCTTTCTTT
once	TRBV28	-	TRBJ1-5	CASDRRHINQPQHF	TGTGCCAGCGACCGAAGACATATAAATCAGCCCCAGCATTTT
-	TRBV7-2	-	TRBJ2-1	CASSSGSGNNEQFF	TGTGCCAGCAGCTCGGGGTCGGGCAACAATGAGCAGTTCTTC
-	TRBV6-7	-	TRBJ1-4	CASRGGPSTNEKLFF	TGTGCCAGCAGGGGAGGACCGTCGACTAATGAAAAACTGTTTTTT
-	TRBV5-4	-	TRBJ2-1	CASSLLGTLPHEQFF	TGTGCCAGCAGCTTGCTAGGGACTCTCCCCCATGAGCAGTTCTTC
-	TRBV25-1	TRBD1	TRBJ2-2	CASTGTGGAGELFF	TGTGCCAGCACCGGGACAGGGGGCGCCGGGGAGCTGTTTTTT
-	TRBV5-1	-	TRBJ1-1	CASSLVGGDTEAFF	TGCGCCAGCAGCTTGGTAGGGGGAGACACTGAAGCTTTCTTT
few	TRBV5-1	-	TRBJ2-2	CASSLGLSHAGELFF	TGCGCCAGCAGCTTGGGCCTATCCCACGCCGGGGAGCTGTTTTTT
-	TRBV28	TRBD1	TRBJ1-2	CASGQGNYGYTF	TGTGCCAGCGGACAGGGGAACTATGGCTACACCTTC
-	TRBV5-6	-	TRBJ1-2	CASSMTGTPIGFGYTF	TGTGCCAGCAGTATGACGGGGACACCGATAGGGTTCGGCTACACCTTC
-	TRBV7-2	TRBD2	TRBJ2-7	CASSLLSGRDEQYF	TGTGCCAGCAGCTTGCTAAGCGGGAGGGACGAGCAGTACTTC
-	TRBV19	-	TRBJ1-3	CASIPRSGNTIYF	TGTGCCAGTATCCCCCGCTCTGGAAACACCATATATTTT
-	TRBV29-1	-	TRBJ1-4	CSVRQNLGEKLFF	TGCAGCGTCAGACAGAATTTAGGGGAAAAACTGTTTTTT
-	TRBV19	TRBD1	TRBJ2-2	CASRTGTANTGELFF	TGTGCCAGTAGAACCGGGACAGCGAACACCGGGGAGCTGTTTTTT
-	TRBV18	-	TRBJ1-1	CASSPWFQVGTEAFF	TGTGCCAGCTCACCATGGTTCCAGGTGGGCACTGAAGCTTTCTTT
-	TRBV5-1	-	TRBJ2-6	CASSRRTAGANVLTF	TGCGCCAGCAGCCGCCGCACAGCTGGGGCCAACGTCCTGACTTTC
-	TRBV21-1	-	TRBJ2-5	CASSKVKTGGGETQYF	TGTGCCAGCAGCAAAGTGAAGACAGGGGGCGGGGAGACCCAGTACTTC
once	TRBV19	TRBD2	TRBJ2-5	CASSIGLAGATYQETQYF	TGTGCCAGTAGTATTGGACTAGCGGGAGCTACGTACCAAGAGACCCAGTACTTC
-	TRBV7-6	TRBD1	TRBJ2-7	CASSLGPTGQGQYF	TGTGCCAGCAGCTTAGGCCCCACAGGACAGGGGCAGTACTTC
-	TRBV7-9	TRBD1	TRBJ1-3	CASSLRGQGAGNTIYF	TGTGCCAGCAGCTTACGCGGACAGGGGGCTGGAAACACCATATATTTT
-	TRBV5-1	TRBD2	TRBJ2-1	CASSLDLAGGEQFF	TGCGCCAGCAGCTTGGATCTAGCGGGAGGGGAGCAGTTCTTC
-	TRBV7-2	-	TRBJ2-4	CASSLVGGSGAKNIQYF	TGTGCCAGCAGCTTAGTCGGGGGTAGTGGCGCCAAAAACATTCAGTACTTC
once	TRBV9	-	TRBJ2-1	CASSVTSSNEQFF	TGTGCCAGCAGCGTAACTAGCTCGAATGAGCAGTTCTTC
-	TRBV4-3	TRBD2	TRBJ2-3	CASSQGGREGTNTQYF	TGCGCCAGCAGCCAAGGCGGCAGGGAGGGTACGAATACGCAGTATTTT
-	TRBV2	-	TRBJ1-5	CASSELGTPSNQPQHF	TGTGCCAGCAGTGAATTGGGGACACCTAGCAATCAGCCCCAGCATTTT
-	TRBV6-5	TRBD1	TRBJ1-1	CASSYLSGQGTKKAFF	TGTGCCAGCAGTTATTTGTCCGGACAGGGGACCAAAAAGGCTTTCTTT
-	TRBV19	-	TRBJ2-1	CASSMGDTSNEQFF	TGTGCCAGTAGTATGGGGGACACCTCCAATGAGCAGTTCTTC
-	TRBV11-2	TRBD1	TRBJ1-2	CASRRDRGHYGYTF	TGTGCCAGCCGGCGGGACAGGGGTCACTATGGCTACACCTTC
-	TRBV14	TRBD2	TRBJ2-7	CASSPGFWEGPRYEQYF	TGTGCCAGCAGCCCCGGATTCTGGGAGGGGCCCCGCTACGAGCAGTACTTC
-	TRBV28	TRBD2	TRBJ2-1	CASLGRLGLAEMKEQFF	TGTGCCAGCCTGGGACGTCTCGGACTAGCGGAAATGAAGGAGCAGTTCTTC
-	TRBV9	TRBD2	TRBJ2-1	CASSVSALGLAGGYEQFF	TGTGCCAGCAGCGTATCGGCTTTGGGGCTAGCGGGTGGATATGAGCAGTTCTTC
-	TRBV29-1	-	TRBJ2-4	CSVEEWGDPDTQNIQYF	TGCAGCGTTGAAGAATGGGGGGACCCTGACACACAAAACATTCAGTACTTC
-	TRBV2	TRBD1	TRBJ1-2	CASRGQGRGYTF	TGTGCCAGCAGGGGACAGGGGAGAGGCTACACCTTC
-	TRBV20-1	-	TRBJ2-1	CSAVTNEQFF	TGCAGTGCTGTCACTAATGAGCAGTTCTTC
-	TRBV7-9	TRBD1	TRBJ1-2	CASSPGQGANYGYTF	TGTGCCAGCAGCCCTGGACAGGGGGCTAACTATGGCTACACCTTC
-	TRBV28	-	TRBJ1-2	CASSPPGSYGYTF	TGTGCCAGCAGTCCCCCCGGGTCCTATGGCTACACCTTC
-	TRBV7-9	-	TRBJ1-2	CASSLPKVGQPILYGYTF	TGTGCCAGCAGCCTGCCAAAAGTAGGACAGCCTATCCTCTATGGCTACACCTTC
-	TRBV9	TRBD2	TRBJ2-1	CASSVLSGANEQFF	TGTGCCAGCAGCGTACTCAGCGGGGCCAATGAGCAGTTCTTC
few	TRBV4-1	TRBD2	TRBJ2-2	CASSQVLGVAGGELFF	TGCGCCAGCAGCCAAGTCCTCGGGGTAGCGGGAGGGGAGCTGTTTTTT
once	TRBV30	-	TRBJ1-2	CAWRGLDYGYTF	TGTGCCTGGAGGGGCCTCGACTATGGCTACACCTTC
once	TRBV10-2	TRBD2	TRBJ2-5	CASSEFRTSGRVQETQYF	TGCGCCAGCAGTGAGTTTAGGACTAGCGGGAGGGTCCAAGAGACCCAGTACTTC
-	TRBV10-3	TRBD2	TRBJ2-5	CAISAGLAGGQETQYF	TGTGCCATCAGTGCGGGACTAGCGGGAGGGCAAGAGACCCAGTACTTC
few	TRBV19	TRBD1	TRBJ1-1	CASSRQGAGNTEAFF	TGTGCCAGTAGTAGACAGGGGGCCGGGAACACTGAAGCTTTCTTT
-	TRBV19	TRBD1	TRBJ1-2	CASSIWTGGADYGYTF	TGTGCCAGTAGTATATGGACAGGGGGCGCGGACTATGGCTACACCTTC
-	TRBV7-2	TRBD1	TRBJ1-1	CASSYRGGTEAFF	TGTGCCAGCAGTTACAGGGGTGGGACTGAAGCTTTCTTT
-	TRBV10-3	-	TRBJ1-1	CAISVGGGNTEAFF	TGTGCCATCAGTGTTGGAGGAGGGAACACTGAAGCTTTCTTT
-	TRBV7-8	-	TRBJ1-1	CASSLVRGSEAFF	TGTGCCAGCAGCTTAGTTCGGGGATCTGAAGCTTTCTTT
few	TRBV7-9	TRBD2	TRBJ2-1	CASSPDVAGGSYNEQFF	TGTGCCAGCAGCCCTGACGTAGCGGGAGGGTCCTACAATGAGCAGTTCTTC
few	TRBV7-9	-	TRBJ2-5	CASSLFLGGQETQYF	TGTGCCAGCAGCTTATTTTTAGGGGGACAAGAGACCCAGTACTTC
-	TRBV19	-	TRBJ2-7	CASSIARLSAYEQYF	TGTGCCAGTAGTATCGCGAGACTATCCGCCTACGAGCAGTACTTC
-	TRBV7-2	-	TRBJ2-7	CASSLGLGLNQYF	TGTGCCAGCAGCTTAGGGCTAGGTTTAAATCAGTACTTC
-	TRBV27	TRBD2	TRBJ2-1	CASSSRGTRSYNEQFF	TGTGCCAGCAGTTCCCGTGGGACTAGGAGCTACAATGAGCAGTTCTTC
-	TRBV14	-	TRBJ2-7	CASSPMGVPSEQYF	TGTGCCAGCAGCCCGATGGGCGTCCCTTCCGAGCAGTACTTC